The rows below give T cell receptor beta chains drawn from one sample of a study of graft-versus-host responses after intestinal transplantation. Only in-frame clones appear in the TCRdb table, and some are missing; sequencing was by immunoSEQ multiplex PCR. The sample lists over 100,000 clones; 90% to 95% were seen once. These receptors lack a known antigen. The sample was unstimulated CD8+ T cells sorted from spleen or lymph node cells, taken before transplant. Receptor source: a human donor who was the organ donor for an intestinal transplant. Each CDR3 is given without its conserved first and last residue. The order of the fields is CDR3 protein, V gene.

ASSYAPNTEAF | TRBV6-5
ASRDWGETQY | TRBV28
ASSYAVRGEAF | TRBV6-5
ASSSLPQGLTEAF | TRBV27
ASSVEAQDGYT | TRBV9
ASSLAGGEYEQY | TRBV6-6
ASSMRAPNEQF | TRBV19
SVAPGQGYEQY | TRBV29-1
ASGPYNEQF | TRBV6-5
ASRDLASSYEQY | TRBV19
ASSPRAGQGRNEQF | TRBV13
ASSMRGGAGETQY | TRBV19
ASSQGLSVVYNEQF | TRBV4-3
ASSLAEGRLSTDTQY | TRBV5-4
ASSPQGQVSSNEQY | TRBV9
ASSITRGPYEQY | TRBV5-1
ASSPPDGSSYNEQF | TRBV5-1
ASSLGITEAF | TRBV6-6
ASSLRVDTQY | TRBV13
ASSQPYEQY | TRBV4-2
ASSIRLALDYEQY | TRBV19
ASSPGPTYEQY | TRBV18
ASSVAQGGQF | TRBV9
ASSLAGTGAYEQY | TRBV28
ASSVRGPEETQY | TRBV10-2
ASSLYSTNYGYT | TRBV28
ASSLESWTGYNEQF | TRBV7-6
ASSLGLSRPDTQY | TRBV7-3
ASSFVTGPSYEQY | TRBV7-2
ASSFTGLAGTYNEQF | TRBV4-1
ASSLGGRELF | TRBV5-1
ASSESMNTEAF | TRBV25-1
ASSVARDSGANVLT | TRBV9
ASSLASNLEDTQY | TRBV7-9
AWSIAGVTGELF | TRBV30
ASSVEGLTDTQY | TRBV9
ASSIDHAGQGIN | TRBV19
ASSQDPAGTGYNTEAF | TRBV4-2
ASSETGTDEETQY | TRBV9
SATSGQPSTDTQY | TRBV29-1